Listed below are T cell receptor beta chains from one sample, sequenced in a study of lymphopenia after photon versus proton radiotherapy. Only in-frame clones appear in the TCRdb table, and some are missing; sequencing was by immunoSEQ multiplex PCR. The data contain approximately 29,000 clones, 75% to 90% of them singletons. Specimen: peripheral blood, collected from a patient treated with proton-based radiotherapy. Source of these receptors: a woman in her 70s with pancreatic cancer. Both conserved end residues are part of each CDR3. Each record gives: CDR3 protein, CDR3 DNA, V gene, clone size, J gene, D gene. A D gene is named only where the DNA matches it firmly. Some rows have no size entry. The others give once, few or many, or a class for an expanded clone.

CASSLALIGQETQYF	TGCGCCAGCAGCTTGGCCTTGATAGGACAAGAGACCCAGTACTTC	TRBV5-1	NA	TRBJ2-5	NA
CASSIEWTGSSGANVLTF	TGTGCCAGTAGTATAGAGTGGACAGGGTCTTCTGGGGCCAACGTCCTGACTTTC	TRBV19	NA	TRBJ2-6	TRBD1
CATTQGSYEQYF	TGTGCCACCACCCAGGGTAGCTACGAGCAGTACTTC	TRBV28	NA	TRBJ2-7	NA
CASSYDREYEQYF	TGTGCCAGCAGTTACGACAGGGAATACGAGCAGTACTTC	TRBV6-5	NA	TRBJ2-7	TRBD1
CASSVDPSPGNTIYF	TGTGCCAGCAGCGTCGATCCCTCACCAGGGAACACCATATATTTT	TRBV9	NA	TRBJ1-3	NA
CASSIPKTGLGTEAFF	TGTGCCAGTAGTATACCTAAGACAGGCCTGGGGACTGAAGCTTTCTTT	TRBV19	once	TRBJ1-1	NA
CASSLGTGTNYGYTF	TGCGCCAGCAGCTTAGGTACAGGGACTAACTATGGCTACACCTTC	TRBV5-1	NA	TRBJ1-2	NA
CASIGQEGPRETQYF	TGTGCCAGTATAGGGCAGGAGGGACCAAGGGAGACCCAGTACTTC	TRBV19	NA	TRBJ2-5	NA
CASMKTSGRTDTQYF	TGTGCCAGTATGAAGACTAGCGGGAGGACAGATACGCAGTATTTT	TRBV19	NA	TRBJ2-3	TRBD2
CSVDSRSLETQYF	TGCAGCGTTGATAGCAGATCGCTAGAGACCCAGTACTTC	TRBV29-1	once	TRBJ2-5	NA
CATSRDRDPNGNTIYF	TGTGCCACCAGCAGAGACAGGGATCCCAATGGAAACACCATATATTTT	TRBV15	NA	TRBJ1-3	NA
CASSMGYREQFF	TGTGCCAGTAGTATGGGCTATCGTGAGCAGTTCTTC	TRBV19	NA	TRBJ2-1	NA
CASSKPPTWAGGNTQYF	TGTGCCAGCAGTAAACCACCCACGTGGGCGGGAGGGAATACGCAGTATTTT	TRBV27	NA	TRBJ2-3	TRBD2
CASSQDDFSGNTIYF	TGCGCCAGCAGCCAAGACGACTTCTCTGGAAACACCATATATTTT	TRBV4-3	NA	TRBJ1-3	NA
CASSLSSGTGGLSYGYTF	TGTGCCAGCAGTTTATCGTCAGGGACAGGGGGCCTGAGCTATGGCTACACCTTC	TRBV27	NA	TRBJ1-2	TRBD1
CSVDNGPDATEAFF	TGCAGCGTTGACAATGGGCCAGACGCCACTGAAGCTTTCTTT	TRBV29-1	NA	TRBJ1-1	NA
CASSIHTSGNSYNEQFF	TGTGCCAGTAGTATTCACACTAGCGGGAACTCCTACAATGAGCAGTTCTTC	TRBV19	NA	TRBJ2-1	TRBD2
CASSSTLGTSGRAPYNEQFF	TGTGCCAGCAGCTCAACCCTCGGGACTAGCGGGAGGGCACCCTACAATGAGCAGTTCTTC	TRBV7-6	few	TRBJ2-1	TRBD2
CASSLSGVGVEQFF	TGTGCCAGCAGCTTAAGTGGTGTAGGGGTTGAGCAGTTCTTC	TRBV7-2	NA	TRBJ2-1	NA
CASSLGSGGQETQYF	TGTGCCAGCAGCTTGGGTAGCGGGGGCCAAGAGACCCAGTACTTC	TRBV7-3	NA	TRBJ2-5	TRBD2
CSVDIAGVNTQYF	TGCAGCGTTGACATAGCGGGAGTAAATACGCAGTATTTT	TRBV29-1	once	TRBJ2-3	TRBD2
CASGLVRSSDTQYF	TGTGCTAGTGGTTTGGTACGTAGCTCAGATACGCAGTATTTT	TRBV12-5	few	TRBJ2-3	NA
CAWRQQGWVGELFF	TGTGCCTGGAGGCAACAGGGTTGGGTCGGGGAGCTGTTTTTT	TRBV30	few	TRBJ2-2	NA
CASTRRDNEQFF	TGTGCCAGTACCCGAAGGGACAATGAGCAGTTCTTC	TRBV19	NA	TRBJ2-1	NA
CASNDVAGMNNSPLHF	TGTGCCAGTAACGACGTTGCAGGGATGAATAATTCACCCCTCCACTTT	TRBV19	few	TRBJ1-6	NA
CASSQARDPYEQYF	TGCGCCAGCAGCCAAGCCCGGGACCCTTACGAGCAGTACTTC	TRBV4-1	few	TRBJ2-7	NA
CASSPYTGYEQFF	TGTGCCAGCAGCCCTTATACAGGGTATGAGCAGTTCTTC	TRBV12-1	NA	TRBJ2-1	NA